The 4 T cell receptor beta chains presented below share a single source sample, sequenced in a study of T-cell reconstitution after alpha-beta-depleted transplantation in children. Unique molecular identifiers tagged the TCRbeta library. A single record per CDR3 protein comes from TCRdb applying MiXCR to the PCR reads. The sample has 200,000 to 250,000 distinct CDR3 sequences, roughly a quarter seen once; the top ten hold roughly 5%. The sequenced sample was PBMCs, mostly from graft donor cells, obtained 360 days after TCRalphabeta/CD19-depleted stem cell transplant. Every receptor here comes from a female patient aged 2-9 years who had a stem cell transplant for congenital amegakaryocytic thrombocytopenia, so the T cells may come from the graft donor.

This clonotype was counted many times. The rearrangement joins TRBV2 to TRBJ1-5; no definite D call. Germline V gene sequence: CDR1 SNHLY, CDR2 FYNNEI. The CDR3 consists of 14 residues. The germline V and J ends were trimmed by 4 bases and 0 bases, with 7 bases remaining between them. The CDR3 DNA reads TGTGCCAGCAGTGCAACCCTTAGCAATCAGCCCCAGCATTTT. It codes for CASSATLSNQPQHF.

The V gene is TRBV10-3, the J gene TRBJ2-3; the match to TRBD2 covers 8 bases. Losses at the gene ends were 6 bases for V and 4 bases for J; bases not matched to a gene: 9. Germline V gene sequence: CDR1 ENHRY, CDR2 SYGVKD. The CDR3 covers 15 residues. In DNA, the CDR3 is TGTGCCATCAGCGGGACTAGTGGAGCGCCAGATACGCAGTATTTT. Protein: CAISGTSGAPDTQYF.

The table lists this clonotype with many counts. The chain has TRBV6-5 and TRBJ1-5; D not certain. V shed 2 bases and J shed 7 bases, with 9 bases lying between them. Per germline, CDR1 MNHEY and CDR2 SVGAGI. The CDR3 has 13 amino acids. CDR3 DNA sequence: TGTGCCAGCAGTTACCAAGCTGGCCAGCCCCAGCATTTT. It specifies CASSYQAGQPQHF.

Concerning this clonotype: One end of the junction varies from germline; a read error may be responsible. V and J are TRBV20-1 and TRBJ2-1; D might be TRBD2 (6 bases). Per germline, CDR1 DFQATT and CDR2 SNEGSKA (reference sequence). The CDR3 is 13 residues long. The CDR3 region has the DNA TGCAGTGCTAGACCTACTAGCCCCCCGGCGTTGCTCTTC. Translated, it gives CSARPTSPPALLF.